This T cell receptor beta chain originates from a study of cytomegalovirus exposure and HLA in healthy donors. A multiplex PCR was run with 60 Vbeta primers and 13 Jbeta primers. TCRdb's copy holds only in-frame clones and misses some; the assay was immunoSEQ multiplex PCR. The sample shows 110,000 or so clones, more than 60% of them seen only once. Germline CDR1 reads SEHNR; CDR2 reads FQNEAQ (reference sequence). Between the trimmed V and J ends, which lost 10 bases and 1 base, there was a span of 22 bases. This CDR3 spans 16 amino acids. Remarks on this clone: Its specificity is not known.

General study results and limits: In a later analysis, an Asian-associated ancestry cluster reportedly showed fewer N-insertions than the roughly 700-donor mean. A later analysis showed HLA-associated TCR beta chains outstripping equally common others in clonal expansion. Later analysis identified several of the most significant clusters that appeared linked to common viral pathogens. Altogether, about 160 TCR beta chains were recorded as cytomegalovirus-associated.

This chain joins TRBV7-9 and TRBJ1-1, with TRBD1 as a possible D gene (6 bases). Source material: PBMCs. The TCR was taken from a male donor in good health and CMV-seronegative. In DNA, the CDR3 is TGTGCCACCCGGGGGGCGGCCGGTTCATGGAACACTGAAGCTTTCTTT. Translating it yields CATRGAAGSWNTEAFF.